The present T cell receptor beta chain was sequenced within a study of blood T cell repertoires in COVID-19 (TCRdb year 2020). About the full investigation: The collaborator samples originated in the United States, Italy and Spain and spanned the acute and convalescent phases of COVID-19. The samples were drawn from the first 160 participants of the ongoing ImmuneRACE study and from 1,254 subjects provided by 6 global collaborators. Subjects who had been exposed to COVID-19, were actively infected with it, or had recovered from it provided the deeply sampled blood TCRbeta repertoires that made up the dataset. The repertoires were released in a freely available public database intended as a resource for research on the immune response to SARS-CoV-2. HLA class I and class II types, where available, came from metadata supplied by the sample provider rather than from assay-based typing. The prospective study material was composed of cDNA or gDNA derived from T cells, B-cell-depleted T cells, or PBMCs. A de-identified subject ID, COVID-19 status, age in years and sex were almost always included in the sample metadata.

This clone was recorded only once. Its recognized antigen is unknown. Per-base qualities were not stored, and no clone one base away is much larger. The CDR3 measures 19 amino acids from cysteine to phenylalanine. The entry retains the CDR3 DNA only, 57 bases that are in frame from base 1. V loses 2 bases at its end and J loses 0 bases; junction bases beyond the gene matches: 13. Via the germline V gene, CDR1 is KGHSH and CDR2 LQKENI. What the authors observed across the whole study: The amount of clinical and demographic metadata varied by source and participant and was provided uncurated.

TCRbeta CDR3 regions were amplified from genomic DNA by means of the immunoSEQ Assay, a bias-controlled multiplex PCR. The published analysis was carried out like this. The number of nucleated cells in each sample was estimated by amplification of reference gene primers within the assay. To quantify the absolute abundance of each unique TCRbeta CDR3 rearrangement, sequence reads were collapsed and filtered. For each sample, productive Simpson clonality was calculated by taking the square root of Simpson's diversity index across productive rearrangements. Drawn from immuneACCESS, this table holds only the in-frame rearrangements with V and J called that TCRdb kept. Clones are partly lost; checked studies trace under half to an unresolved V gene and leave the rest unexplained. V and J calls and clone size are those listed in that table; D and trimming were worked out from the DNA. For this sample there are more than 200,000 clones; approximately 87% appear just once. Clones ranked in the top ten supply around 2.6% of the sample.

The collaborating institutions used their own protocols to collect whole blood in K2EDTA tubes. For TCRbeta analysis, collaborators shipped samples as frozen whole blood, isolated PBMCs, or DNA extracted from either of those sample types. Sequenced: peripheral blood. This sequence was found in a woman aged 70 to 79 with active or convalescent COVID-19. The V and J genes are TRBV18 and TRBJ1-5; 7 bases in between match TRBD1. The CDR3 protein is CASSPIDVTGTGSNQPQHF. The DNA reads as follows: TGTGCCAGCTCACCAATCGATGTGACAGGGACGGGTAGCAATCAGCCCCAGCATTTT.